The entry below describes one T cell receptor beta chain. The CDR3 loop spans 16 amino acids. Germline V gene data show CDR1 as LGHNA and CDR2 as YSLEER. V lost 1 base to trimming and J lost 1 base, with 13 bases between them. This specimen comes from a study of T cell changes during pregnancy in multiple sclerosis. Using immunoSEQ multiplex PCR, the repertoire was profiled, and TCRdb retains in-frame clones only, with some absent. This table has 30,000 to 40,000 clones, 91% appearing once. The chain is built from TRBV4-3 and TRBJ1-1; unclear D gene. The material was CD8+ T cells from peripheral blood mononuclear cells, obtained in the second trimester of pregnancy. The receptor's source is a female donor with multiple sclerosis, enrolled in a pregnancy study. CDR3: CASSQAPWSQNTEAFF. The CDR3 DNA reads TGCGCCAGCAGCCAAGCTCCATGGTCACAGAACACTGAAGCTTTCTTT.